The 31 T cell receptor beta chains given below trace back to one sample, sequenced in a study of CXCR3 chemokines and chemotherapy response in bladder cancer. TCRdb analysed the PCR reads with MiXCR anew, one entry per CDR3 protein. The table has over 8,500 distinct CDR3 sequences, approximately 22% seen once. This material was acquired from a patient whose treatment included neoadjuvant chemotherapy. These receptors came from a human donor with bladder cancer that did not respond to neoadjuvant chemotherapy.

CDR3 in amino acids: CASSIGGIYNEQFF. For the CDR3, the DNA is TGTGCCAGTAGTATCGGGGGGATATACAATGAGCAGTTCTTC. The rearrangement uses TRBV19 and TRBJ2-1, with 7 positions matching TRBD2. V dropped 3 bases and J dropped 4; count of bases not matched to a gene: 3. Germline CDR1 is LNHDA and CDR2 is SQIVND (reference sequence). The CDR3 has 14 amino acids.

Ten or more counts support this clonotype. For the CDR3, the DNA is TGTGCCAGCAGCCCTGCCGGGGGGGACAATCCCTACGAGCAGTACTTC. Amino acids: CASSPAGGDNPYEQYF. The J gene is TRBJ2-7, the V gene TRBV9, with 8 bases that match TRBD2. The CDR3 is made up of 16 amino acids. Trimming removed 4 bases from V and 2 bases from J; junction bases left unmatched: 11. CDR1 is SGDLS, CDR2 YYNGEE, per germline. Looking up the rest from reference TRBV9 and TRBJ2-7 gives the full variable domain: DSGVTQTPKHLITATGQRVTLRCSPRSGDLSVYWYQQSLDQGLQFLIQYYNGEERAKGNILERFSAQQFPDLHSELNLSSLELGDSALYFCASSPAGGDNPYEQYFGPGTRLTVT.

This clonotype was detected many times. The chain employs TRBV18 and TRBJ2-5; TRBD2 aligns across 9 bases. Looked up from germline, CDR1 is KGHSH and CDR2 is LQKENI. CDR3 length: 15 amino acids. Losses at the gene ends were 3 bases for V and 2 bases for J; bases not matched to a gene: 4. CDR3 sequence: CASSPPSGIQETQYF. CDR3 nucleotide sequence: TGTGCCAGCTCACCCCCTAGCGGGATACAAGAGACCCAGTACTTC.

By sample share, this clonotype is medium-sized. The rearrangement joins TRBV6-1 to TRBJ2-7, with 14 bases aligning to TRBD2. Germline V lookup: CDR1 MNHNS, CDR2 SASEGT. The ends lost 6 bases at V and 7 bases at J; junction bases unmatched: 5. The CDR3 has 14 amino acids. CDR3 residues: CASRTSGGAGEQYF. CDR3 bases: TGTGCCAGCAGGACTAGCGGGGGGGCGGGTGAGCAGTACTTC.

The CDR3 nucleotides read TGTGCCAGCAGTGGCAGGGGGCTAGAGACCCAGTACTTC. It is translated as CASSGRGLETQYF. The gene calls are TRBV2 and TRBJ2-5, with 8 bases matching TRBD1. Germline V gene data show CDR1 as SNHLY and CDR2 as FYNNEI. This CDR3 has 13 residues. Trimming took 4 bases from V and 4 from J; bases not matched to a gene: 2.

This clonotype has only one observation. This likely stems from a read error, as it lies one base from a far larger clone. The chain joins TRBV6-1 to TRBJ1-3; 10 nucleotides agree with TRBD1. V was clipped by 4 bases and J by 4 bases; unmatched bases: 13. The CDR3 length is 18 residues. CDR1 is MNHNS, CDR2 SASEGT, per germline. CDR3 region: CASSGISGTGDKGNTIYF. The CDR3 DNA reads as TGTGCCAGCAGTGGGATATCCGGGACAGGGGATAAGGGAAACACCATATATTTT.

This clonotype was detected ten times or more. This rearrangement joins TRBV7-3 to TRBJ1-2; maybe TRBD1 (6 bases). V shed 3 bases and J shed 6 bases, with 11 bases lying between them. CDR1 SGHTA and CDR2 FQGTGA come from the germline V gene. This CDR3 spans 13 amino acids. CDR3 sequence: CASSFQGYDGYTF. CDR3 nucleotide sequence: TGTGCCAGCAGCTTTCAGGGGTACGATGGCTACACCTTC.

With regard to this clonotype: This likely traces to a read error, being one base from a far larger clone. CDR3 DNA sequence: TGTGCCAGCAACCTGGACAGGAAAGACAATGAGCAGTACTTC. Translation gives CASNLDRKDNEQYF. The chain uses TRBV5-4 and TRBJ2-5, with 7 bases identical to TRBD1. The V gene end was trimmed by 6 bases and the J gene end by 11 bases; junction bases not matched to a gene: 16. The CDR3 extends over 14 amino acids. Germline V gene lookup returns CDR1 SGHNT and CDR2 YYREEE (reference sequence).

This clonotype was seen at least ten times. The genes are TRBV10-3 and TRBJ2-7; 9 bases line up with TRBD1. Trimming at V came to 4 bases and at J to 0 bases, leaving 4 bases not matched to a gene. The CDR3 extends over 15 amino acids. Germline V gene sequence: CDR1 ENHRY, CDR2 SYGVKD. The CDR3 nucleotides read TGTGCCATCAGTGTCGGGACAGGGAGCTCCTACGAGCAGTACTTC. Residues: CAISVGTGSSYEQYF.

Notes on this clonotype: Given a far larger clone just one base away, this is likely a sequencing read error. The genes are TRBV6-2 or TRBV6-3 and TRBJ2-5, with a possible D match to TRBD2 (6 bases). The length of the CDR3 is 11 residues. Germline-derived CDR1 and CDR2 are MNHEY and SVGEGT. V was shortened by 6 bases and J by 11 bases, with 13 bases between the two germline ends. CDR3 loop: CASSWEAEQYF. DNA of the CDR3: TGTGCCAGCAGCTGGGAGGCTGAGCAGTACTTC.

This chain joins TRBV18 and TRBJ1-1; D is unresolved. CDR1 KGHSH and CDR2 LQKENI come from the germline V gene. The CDR3 length is 14 residues. V was shortened by 3 bases and J by 4 bases, with 12 bases between the two germline ends. The CDR3 here is CASSPEGGFTEAFF. The CDR3 nucleotides are TGTGCCAGCTCACCGGAGGGCGGCTTCACTGAAGCTTTCTTT.

This clonotype was detected ten times or more. CDR3 nucleotide sequence: TGTGCCAGCAGTTCGAACTACAATGAGCAGTTCTTC. This gives the protein CASSSNYNEQFF. The V gene is TRBV27, the J gene TRBJ2-1; D remains ambiguous. The CDR3 runs 12 residues. Germline V gene sequence: CDR1 MNHEY, CDR2 SMNVEV (reference sequence). V shed 4 bases and J shed 3 bases, with 4 bases lying between them.

Ten or more counts support this clonotype. The chain combines TRBV15 with TRBJ2-5; D is perhaps TRBD2 (7 bases). The CDR3 has 17 amino acids. Deletions cut 0 bases from V and 0 bases from J, with 14 bases between. Germline CDR1 reads LNHNV; CDR2 reads YYDKDF (reference sequence). CDR3 in amino acids: CATSRDGAGAYQETQYF. Written as DNA, the CDR3 is TGTGCCACCAGCAGAGATGGGGCGGGGGCGTACCAAGAGACCCAGTACTTC.

A note on this clonotype: The likely explanation is a read error, given a far larger clone one base away. The V gene is TRBV29-1, the J gene TRBJ1-2, with unresolved D. The J call is in doubt because the DNA end fits TRBJ2-1 better. Germline CDR1 and CDR2: SQVTM and ANQGSEA. The CDR3 spans 11 residues. CDR3 protein: CSVAQVDEQFF. DNA for the CDR3: TGCAGCGTTGCGCAGGTCGACGAGCAGTTCTTC.

The chain combines TRBV6-2 or TRBV6-3 with TRBJ2-3; TRBD2 matches 15 bases. This CDR3 region has 16 residues. Germline loops: CDR1 MNHEY, CDR2 SVGEGT. Germline trimming cut 6 bases from V and 2 bases from J; bases unmatched to any gene: 3. The CDR3 reads CASRGTSGGYTDTQYF. The CDR3 region has the DNA TGTGCCAGCAGGGGGACTAGCGGGGGGTACACAGATACGCAGTATTTT.

Many counts were recorded for this clonotype. The chain carries TRBV5-6 and TRBJ1-5; tentatively, D is TRBD1 (5 bases). The V end was cut by 4 bases, the J end by 8 bases, with 13 bases between. This CDR3 is 13 amino acids long. The germline CDR1 and CDR2 sequences are SGHDT and YYEEEE. CDR3: CASSRGRSEPQHF. As DNA, the CDR3 is TGTGCCAGCAGCCGGGGACGGTCCGAGCCCCAGCATTTT.

This clonotype is categorized as medium-sized. The CDR3 is CAIRDSSGNTIYF. The CDR3 nucleotides read TGTGCCATCAGGGACTCCTCTGGAAACACCATATATTTT. The chain recombines TRBV10-3 with TRBJ1-3; no reliable D call. Trimming stripped 6 bases from V and 0 bases from J, with 6 bases between. CDR3 length equals 13 residues. Germline assignment: CDR1 ENHRY and CDR2 SYGVKD.

A note on this clonotype: A far larger clone is off by one base, so a read error is likely. The V call is TRBV7-9, the J call TRBJ1-1; 7 bases are shared with TRBD1. Trimming removed 10 bases from V and 2 bases from J; junction bases left unmatched: 7. Germline-derived CDR1 and CDR2 are SEHNR and FQNEAQ (reference sequence). The CDR3 is 13 amino acids. The CDR3 DNA follows: TGTGCCATCAGTCGGACAGGAAACACTGAAGCTTTCTTT. Translated: CAISRTGNTEAFF. The variable domain in full, completed from reference TRBV7-9 and TRBJ1-1, reads DTGVSQNPRHKITKRGQNVTFRCDPISEHNRLYWYRQTLGQGPEFLTYFQNEAQLEKSRLLSDRFSAERPKGSFSTLEIQRTEQGDSAMYLCAISRTGNTEAFFGQGTRLTVV.

This clonotype was seen at least ten times. The chain carries TRBV18 and TRBJ2-5; D ambiguous. V was shortened by 2 bases and J by 2 bases, with 6 bases between the two germline ends. CDR1 KGHSH and CDR2 LQKENI come from the germline V gene. The CDR3 runs to 13 residues. The CDR3 region is CASSPSRQETQYF. The CDR3, as DNA: TGTGCCAGCTCACCAAGCAGACAAGAGACCCAGTACTTC. Variable domain in full (rest from reference TRBV18 and TRBJ2-5): NAGVMQNPRHLVRRRGQEARLRCSPMKGHSHVYWYRQLPEEGLKFMVYLQKENIIDESGMPKERFSAEFPKEGPSILRIQQVVRGDSAAYFCASSPSRQETQYFGPGTRLLVL.

The gene calls are TRBV18 and TRBJ2-5; 7 positions match TRBD2. V trimming: 5 bases; J trimming: 1 base; junction bases outside the gene matches: 10. There are 16 residues in the CDR3. Germline CDR1 reads KGHSH; CDR2 reads LQKENI. The CDR3 nucleotides are TGTGCCAGCTCAAGACTAGCCAGCGGCCTCCAAGAGACCCAGTACTTC. Translating it yields CASSRLASGLQETQYF.

This clonotype has at least ten counts. This chain links TRBV6-6 with TRBJ1-1; perhaps TRBD1 as D (6 bases). Trimming left V 4 bases short and J 5 bases short, with 14 bases between. This CDR3 comprises 14 residues. CDR1 is MNHNY, CDR2 SVGAGI, per germline (reference sequence). The CDR3 DNA is TGTGCCAGCAGTTGGAACACAGGGAATACTGAAGCTTTCTTT. Translating it yields CASSWNTGNTEAFF.

This clonotype is labeled as medium-sized. This chain joins TRBV6-5 and TRBJ1-2; no clear D gene. Trimming took 8 bases from V and 4 from J, leaving 11 bases between them. Germline assignment: CDR1 MNHEY and CDR2 SVGAGI. The CDR3 spans 12 residues. CDR3 DNA sequence: TGTGCCAGCTATATGCAGACCTATGGCTACACCTTC. Its protein product is CASYMQTYGYTF.

This clonotype was found many times. This chain uses TRBV2 with TRBJ1-2, with unresolved D. Germline lookup yields CDR1 SNHLY and CDR2 FYNNEI. Trimming left V 3 bases short and J 1 base short, with 12 bases between. This CDR3 comprises 15 residues. Here the CDR3 reads CASSDPSYLNYGYTF. CDR3 DNA: TGTGCCAGCAGTGATCCCAGCTACCTTAACTATGGCTACACCTTC.

This clonotype has at least ten counts. The chain couples TRBV5-6 to TRBJ2-3; D is tentatively TRBD1 or TRBD2 (5 bases each). The CDR3 runs 14 residues. The germline V gene encodes CDR1 SGHDT and CDR2 YYEEEE. V dropped 2 bases and J dropped 4 bases, with 11 bases sitting between them. Here the CDR3 reads CASSLPWGSDTQYF. CDR3 coding DNA: TGTGCCAGCAGCTTACCTTGGGGGTCAGATACGCAGTATTTT.

This clonotype qualifies as medium-sized. Here the CDR3 reads CASIGPGTDYGYTF. For the CDR3, the DNA is TGTGCCAGTATAGGTCCAGGGACAGACTATGGCTACACCTTC. The gene calls are TRBV19 and TRBJ1-2, with 7 bases aligning to TRBD1. CDR1 LNHDA and CDR2 SQIVND come from the germline V gene (reference sequence). V dropped 7 bases and J dropped 3; count of bases not matched to a gene: 8. There are 14 residues in the CDR3.

Sample share makes this clonotype medium-sized. V is TRBV29-1 and J is TRBJ2-7; 9 bases are a match to TRBD1. With V trimmed by 4 bases and J by 5 bases, 9 bases remained unmatched. Germline assignment: CDR1 SQVTM and CDR2 ANQGSEA. CDR3 length: 14 amino acids. The CDR3 region has the DNA TGCAGCGTTGCCCCCGGGACAGGGAGGGACGAGCAGTACTTC. This sequence encodes CSVAPGTGRDEQYF.

By frequency in the sample, this clonotype is medium-sized. The genes are TRBV19 and TRBJ1-5; no firm D call. The CDR3 consists of 13 residues. V dropped 8 bases and J dropped 0 bases, with 8 bases sitting between them. Germline assignment: CDR1 LNHDA and CDR2 SQIVND (reference sequence). Here the CDR3 reads CASSPYSNQPQHF. In DNA, the CDR3 is TGTGCCAGTTCTCCATATAGCAATCAGCCCCAGCATTTT.

This clonotype has ten or more counts. The chain recombines TRBV25-1 with TRBJ2-6; TRBD1 matches 10 bases. V shed 3 bases and J 2 bases; nucleotides not matched to a gene: 7. CDR3 length equals 18 residues. CDR1 and CDR2 (germline): MGHDK, SYGVNS. This CDR3 reads CASSDPGTGDPGANVLTF. CDR3 bases: TGTGCCAGCAGTGACCCCGGGACAGGGGACCCTGGGGCCAACGTCCTGACTTTC.

DNA of the CDR3: TGTGCCAGCAGCCACCGCGGGGGGGGATGGGGCTATGGCTACACCTTC. Protein sequence: CASSHRGGGWGYGYTF. V gene TRBV6-6 combines with J gene TRBJ1-2, with a possible D match to TRBD1 (5 bases). Per germline, CDR1 MNHNY and CDR2 SVGAGI (reference sequence). Trimming pared 6 bases from V and 4 bases from J, leaving 21 bases between. CDR3 length equals 16 residues.

At least ten counts were recorded for this clonotype. The chain joins TRBV5-6 to TRBJ1-3; D not resolved. CDR3 length equals 16 residues. Trimming cost V 4 bases and J 0 bases, with 14 bases left between them. The germline gives CDR1 SGHDT, CDR2 YYEEEE. Here the CDR3 reads CASSPGGGASGNTIYF. CDR3 nucleotides: TGTGCCAGCAGCCCGGGTGGAGGTGCCTCTGGAAACACCATATATTTT.

The chain combines TRBV2 with TRBJ2-7; no clear D gene. Trimming left V 4 bases short and J 7 bases short, with 14 bases between. This CDR3 has 13 amino acids. Germline V CDR1 and CDR2: SNHLY, FYNNEI. The CDR3 nucleotides are TGTGCCAGCAGTGGGGCAGACTTGGGGGAGCAGTACTTC. Its translation: CASSGADLGEQYF.